This T cell receptor beta chain stems from a study of blood T cell repertoires in COVID-19 (dated by TCRdb to about 2020). In terms of the full investigation: Samples covering the acute and convalescent phases of COVID-19 were provided by collaborators in the United States, Italy and Spain. The prospective study material was composed of cDNA or gDNA derived from T cells, B-cell-depleted T cells, or PBMCs. Subjects who had been exposed to COVID-19, were actively infected with it, or had recovered from it provided the deeply sampled blood TCRbeta repertoires that made up the dataset. The repertoires were released in a freely available public database intended as a resource for research on the immune response to SARS-CoV-2. Samples were obtained from the ongoing ImmuneRACE study (first 160 participants) and from approximately 1,200 subjects provided by 6 global collaborators. A de-identified subject ID, COVID-19 status, age in years and sex were almost always included in the sample metadata. Where HLA class I and class II types were available, the types were taken from metadata supplied by the sample provider, not from assay-based typing.

TCRbeta CDR3 regions were amplified from genomic DNA by means of the immunoSEQ Assay, a bias-controlled multiplex PCR. In the authors' own workflow: The number of nucleated cells in each sample was estimated from the amplification of reference gene primers within the assay. To quantify the absolute abundance of each unique TCRbeta CDR3 rearrangement, sequence reads were collapsed and filtered. For each sample, productive Simpson clonality was calculated as the square root of Simpson's diversity index across productive rearrangements. TCRdb re-hosts the immuneACCESS table, in-frame sequences only. Its copies lack some clones; in the studies checked, an unresolved V gene accounts for under half of them, and the cause for the rest is not known. V, J and clone size are taken as reported in that table, and D and trimming were inferred from the DNA itself. The table for this sample lists about 190,000 clones; around 82% of them were counted only once. 2.9% of the sample belongs to the ten largest clones.

CDR1 is given as SGHNT and CDR2 as YYREEE, both from the germline V gene (reference sequence). The germline V end is reduced by 0 bases and the J end by 9 bases; junction bases left unmatched: 15. Spanning cysteine to phenylalanine, the CDR3 consists of 17 amino acids. Only the CDR3 region is kept as DNA, spanning 51 bases read in frame from base 1. Notes on this clone: The target of this receptor is not known. One base away there is no much larger clone; base qualities are not given.

Whole blood was collected in K2EDTA tubes by collaborating institutions according to the institutions' own protocols. Collaborator samples were shipped for TCRbeta analysis as frozen whole blood, isolated PBMCs, or DNA extracted from either sample type. The study at large found these results: How much clinical and demographic metadata was included differed by source and by participant, and the metadata was provided uncurated.

The sequenced sample consisted of peripheral blood. The sequence is built from TRBV5-4 and TRBJ2-7, and TRBD2 matches 10 of the central bases. This TCR was sampled from a man between 50 and 59 years old with active or convalescent COVID-19. CDR3 region: CASSLGGSSGGFDRQYF. At the DNA level, the sequence is TGTGCCAGCAGCTTGGGTGGGTCTAGCGGGGGCTTTGATCGGCAGTACTTC.